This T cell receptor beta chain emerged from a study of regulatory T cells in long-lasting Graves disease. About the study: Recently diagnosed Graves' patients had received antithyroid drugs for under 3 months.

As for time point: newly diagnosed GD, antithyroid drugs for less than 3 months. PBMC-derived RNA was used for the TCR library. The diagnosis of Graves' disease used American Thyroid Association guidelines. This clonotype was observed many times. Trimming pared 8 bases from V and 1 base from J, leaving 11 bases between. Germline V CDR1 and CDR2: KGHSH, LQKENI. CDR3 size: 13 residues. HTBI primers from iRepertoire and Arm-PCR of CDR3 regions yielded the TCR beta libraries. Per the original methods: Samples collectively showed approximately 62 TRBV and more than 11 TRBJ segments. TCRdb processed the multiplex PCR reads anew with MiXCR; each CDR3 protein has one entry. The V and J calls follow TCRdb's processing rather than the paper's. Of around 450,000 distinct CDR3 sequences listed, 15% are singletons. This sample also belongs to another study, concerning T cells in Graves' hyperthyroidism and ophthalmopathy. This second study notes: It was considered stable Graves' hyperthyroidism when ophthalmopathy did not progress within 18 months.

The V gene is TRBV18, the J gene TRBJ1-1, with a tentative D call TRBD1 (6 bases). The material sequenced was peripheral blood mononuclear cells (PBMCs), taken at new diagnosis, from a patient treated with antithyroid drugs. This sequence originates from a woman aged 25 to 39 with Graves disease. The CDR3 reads CASREGENTEAFF. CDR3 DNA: TGTGCCAGCCGGGAGGGGGAGAACACTGAAGCTTTCTTT.